This T cell receptor (beta chain) was found in a study of T cells and copy number aberrations in small-cell lung cancer. V shed 3 bases and J shed 3 bases, with 16 bases lying between them. The CDR3 spans 16 residues. Germline loops: CDR1 SGDLS, CDR2 YYNGEE. Donors had limited-stage small-cell lung cancer and underwent surgical resection in Hangzhou, China, between the late 2000s and the early 2020s. All donors had upfront surgery, without preoperative chemotherapy or radiotherapy, and never received immunotherapy. All donors were smokers or heavy second-hand smokers. Collected at least 2 cm from the tumor margin, the adjacent lung showed no malignant cells. Measured with immunoSEQ multiplex PCR; TCRdb has only the in-frame clones, and not every one. The data hold roughly 9,800 clones, with over 60% observed a single time.

The sequenced material came from normal tissue next to the tumor. This sequence joins TRBV9 and TRBJ2-1; tentatively, D is TRBD2 (8 bases). The TCR was taken from a man aged 55-75 years with small cell lung cancer. The CDR3 region has the DNA TGTGCCAGCAGCGCTCGGGAGGGGGCCCGCTACAATGAGCAGTTCTTC. This translates into CASSAREGARYNEQFF.